The present T cell receptor (beta chain) was sequenced within a study of cytomegalovirus exposure and HLA in healthy donors. V was pared by 5 bases and J by 0 bases, with 20 bases between. CDR1 and CDR2 from the germline V gene are SGHNT and YYREEE (reference sequence). The CDR3 length is 18 residues. PCR employed 60 Vbeta and 13 Jbeta primers. Clones were read by immunoSEQ multiplex PCR, and TCRdb kept only the in-frame ones, dropping some. The table shows some 200,000 clones, with 70% to 80% occurring only once. V usage is TRBV5-4 and J usage is TRBJ2-2; a possible D gene is TRBD2 (5 bases). The clonotype was recovered from a man in his forties in good health and CMV-seronegative. Sequencing was done on a sample of PBMCs. Here the CDR3 DNA reads TGTGCCAGCAGTTCTGTTCCCGGCGGGCAACCGAACACCGGGGAGCTGTTTTTT. Its protein is CASSSVPGGQPNTGELFF.